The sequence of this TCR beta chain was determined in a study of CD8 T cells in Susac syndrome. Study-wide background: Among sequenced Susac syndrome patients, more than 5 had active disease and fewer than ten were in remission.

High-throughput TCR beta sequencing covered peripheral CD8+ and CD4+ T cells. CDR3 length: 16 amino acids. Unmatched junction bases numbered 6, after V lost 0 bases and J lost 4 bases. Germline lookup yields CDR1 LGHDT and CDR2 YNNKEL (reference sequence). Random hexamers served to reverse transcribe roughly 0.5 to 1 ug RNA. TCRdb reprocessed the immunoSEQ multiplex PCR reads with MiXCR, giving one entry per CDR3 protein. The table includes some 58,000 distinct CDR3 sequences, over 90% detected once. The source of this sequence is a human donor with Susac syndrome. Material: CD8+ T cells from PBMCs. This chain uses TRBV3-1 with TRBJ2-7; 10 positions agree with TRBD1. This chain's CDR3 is CASSQDWTGGGYEQYF. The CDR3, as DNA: TGTGCCAGCAGCCAAGATTGGACAGGGGGTGGGTACGAGCAGTACTTC.